This TCR beta chain stems from a study of T cell responses to AZD1222 COVID-19 vaccine. Whole-study findings and limits: Just six or seven AZD1222 recipients tested seropositive at baseline.

CDR1 is MDHEN and CDR2 is SYDVKM in the germline V gene. The V gene end was trimmed by 3 bases and the J gene end by 2 bases; junction bases not matched to a gene: 5. The CDR3 extends over 15 amino acids. With regard to this clone: Antigen specificity is unknown.

TCRdb's copy holds only in-frame clones and misses some; the assay was immunoSEQ multiplex PCR. The sample has around 130,000 clones, 90% seen once. The clonotype comes from an adult who received the MenACWY meningococcal vaccine as a control. This chain uses TRBV28 with TRBJ2-3; 7 bases map to TRBD2. Sequences were derived from peripheral blood, sampled 28 days after the second dose of the MenACWY control vaccine. In DNA form, the CDR3 reads TGTGCCAGCAGTTTTGCTAGCGGATACACAGATACGCAGTATTTT. Translating it yields CASSFASGYTDTQYF.